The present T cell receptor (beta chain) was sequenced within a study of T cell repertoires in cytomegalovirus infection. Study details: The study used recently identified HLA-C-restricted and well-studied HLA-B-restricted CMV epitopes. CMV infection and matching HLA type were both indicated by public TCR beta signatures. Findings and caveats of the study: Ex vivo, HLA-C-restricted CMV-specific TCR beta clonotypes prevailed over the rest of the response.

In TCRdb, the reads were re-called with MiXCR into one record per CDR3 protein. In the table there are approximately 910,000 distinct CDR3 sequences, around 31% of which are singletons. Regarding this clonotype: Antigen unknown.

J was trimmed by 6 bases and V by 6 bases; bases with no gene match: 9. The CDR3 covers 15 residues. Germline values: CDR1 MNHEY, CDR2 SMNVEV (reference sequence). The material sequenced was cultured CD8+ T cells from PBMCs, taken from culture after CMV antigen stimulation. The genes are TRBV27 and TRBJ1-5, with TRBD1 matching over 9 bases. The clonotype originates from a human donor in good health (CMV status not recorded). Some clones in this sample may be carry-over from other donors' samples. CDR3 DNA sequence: TGTGCCAGCAGGCCTTCCGGGACAGGGAGTCAGCCCCAGCATTTT. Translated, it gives CASRPSGTGSQPQHF.